The rows below give T cell receptor beta chains drawn from one sample of a study of T cell responses to AZD1222 COVID-19 vaccine. Generated by immunoSEQ multiplex PCR, the TCRdb table keeps only in-frame clones and is missing some. The sample includes roughly 51,000 clones, roughly 90% of them seen just once. The sample consisted of peripheral blood, taken 28 days after the second AZD1222 dose. The source of these receptors is an adult who received the AZD1222 COVID-19 vaccine. Both conserved end residues are part of each CDR3. The D gene is left open where the match is weak. Clone size is stated in some rows and not others, as once, few, many or a class when expanded.

>once|TRBV4-3|TRBD2|TRBJ2-1
CASSPSVGGRNEQFF
TGCGCCAGCAGCCCCTCAGTGGGCGGGAGGAATGAGCAGTTCTTC
>.|TRBV6-1|TRBD2|TRBJ2-7
CASSPTSGTTYEQYF
TGTGCCAGCAGTCCTACTAGCGGGACGACCTACGAGCAGTACTTC
>once|TRBV20-1|.|TRBJ1-1
CSALGTEAFF
TGCAGTGCTCTCGGCACTGAAGCTTTCTTT
>once|TRBV7-2|.|TRBJ2-7
CASSLRHSYEQYF
TGTGCCAGCAGCTTACGGCACTCCTACGAGCAGTACTTC
>few|TRBV5-8|TRBD2|TRBJ2-2
CASSLPFSGADTGELFF
TGTGCCAGCAGCCTTCCCTTTAGCGGGGCCGACACCGGGGAGCTGTTTTTT
>.|TRBV29-1|TRBD2|TRBJ2-7
CSVVLASGSYEQYF
TGCAGCGTTGTTTTAGCTAGCGGCTCCTACGAGCAGTACTTC
>.|TRBV6-5|.|TRBJ1-2
CASSYSMSGYGYTF
TGTGCCAGCAGTTACTCGATGTCAGGGTATGGCTACACCTTC
>.|TRBV7-8|TRBD1|TRBJ2-3
CASSQARQGITDTQYF
TGTGCCAGCAGCCAGGCTAGACAGGGAATTACAGATACGCAGTATTTT
>.|TRBV5-5|TRBD2|TRBJ2-2
CASSDGTSGIYTGELFF
TGTGCCAGCAGCGACGGGACTAGCGGGATCTACACCGGGGAGCTGTTTTTT
>.|TRBV27|.|TRBJ2-3
CASSWGGLVQGTQYF
TGTGCCAGCAGTTGGGGGGGGCTAGTGCAAGGTACGCAGTATTTT
>.|TRBV11-3|TRBD2|TRBJ2-1
CASSPAPGRLAATNEQFF
TGTGCCAGCAGCCCCGCTCCAGGGCGTCTAGCGGCCACCAATGAGCAGTTCTTC
>.|TRBV19|.|TRBJ2-5
CASSIDSGRGETQYF
TGTGCCAGTAGTATAGATTCAGGGAGGGGGGAGACCCAGTACTTC
>.|TRBV19|.|TRBJ1-1
CASSRAPYEAFF
TGTGCCAGTAGTAGGGCCCCCTATGAAGCTTTCTTT
>.|TRBV19|TRBD1|TRBJ1-2
CASSIAADRRDGYTF
TGTGCCAGTAGTATAGCCGCGGACAGGCGCGACGGCTACACCTTC
>.|TRBV21-1|.|TRBJ1-4
CASSKELGEVAEKLFF
TGTGCCAGCAGCAAAGAGTTGGGGGAAGTCGCCGAAAAACTGTTTTTT
>.|TRBV7-2|TRBD1|TRBJ1-1
CASSSQGGNTEAFF
TGTGCCAGCAGTTCGCAGGGGGGGAACACTGAAGCTTTCTTT
>.|TRBV6-5|.|TRBJ1-5
CASSYQGNQPQHF
TGTGCCAGCAGTTACCAGGGCAATCAGCCCCAGCATTTT
>.|TRBV10-3|TRBD1|TRBJ1-3
CAIREGATSSGNTIYF
TGTGCCATCAGGGAGGGGGCTACCTCCTCTGGAAACACCATATATTTT
>.|TRBV24-1|TRBD2|TRBJ2-2
CATCPGGASGELFF
TGTGCCACCTGCCCCGGGGGGGCGTCCGGGGAGCTGTTTTTT
>.|TRBV7-6|.|TRBJ2-7
CASSQASDRSYEQYF
TGTGCCAGCAGCCAGGCCTCGGACCGTTCCTACGAGCAGTACTTC
>.|TRBV9|TRBD2|TRBJ2-3
CASSVSLPGGTDTQYF
TGTGCCAGCAGCGTTTCGCTACCGGGAGGGACAGATACGCAGTATTTT
>.|TRBV11-2|.|TRBJ1-1
CASSLGGNTEAFF
TGTGCCAGCAGCCTGGGGGGAAACACTGAAGCTTTCTTT
>.|TRBV15|.|TRBJ2-1
CATSRELLALNEQFF
TGTGCCACCAGCAGAGAGCTGCTTGCCCTCAATGAGCAGTTCTTC
>.|TRBV5-4|.|TRBJ2-5
CASSLEGKETQYF
TGTGCCAGCAGCTTGGAGGGAAAGGAGACCCAGTACTTC
>.|TRBV7-8|.|TRBJ2-7
CASSRGTLTYEQYF
TGTGCCAGCAGCCGGGGGACACTTACCTACGAGCAGTACTTC
>.|TRBV5-5|.|TRBJ1-5
CASSLTVSNQPQHF
TGTGCCAGCAGCTTGACTGTGAGCAATCAGCCCCAGCATTTT
>.|TRBV25-1|.|TRBJ2-2
CASSERFTGELFF
TGTGCCAGCAGTGAACGGTTCACCGGGGAGCTGTTTTTT
>.|TRBV20-1|.|TRBJ2-7
CSARSSYEQYF
TGCAGTGCTAGGAGCTCCTACGAGCAGTACTTC
>.|TRBV15|.|TRBJ2-7
CATSRDAAGLYLSYEQYF
TGTGCCACCAGCAGAGATGCAGCCGGGCTCTACCTCTCCTACGAGCAGTACTTC
>.|TRBV23-1|.|TRBJ1-5
CATPGTPNSNQPQHF
TGCGCCACCCCGGGGACACCTAATAGCAATCAGCCCCAGCATTTT
>.|TRBV15|.|TRBJ2-3
CATSRDREGEGYF
TGTGCCACCAGCAGAGATAGGGAGGGGGAGGGGTATTTT
>.|TRBV7-8|.|TRBJ2-3
CASSLEQTDTQYF
TGTGCCAGCAGCTTAGAGCAAACAGATACGCAGTATTTT
>.|TRBV5-1|.|TRBJ1-1
CASSLTGGLVEAFF
TGCGCCAGCAGCTTAACCGGCGGCTTAGTTGAAGCTTTCTTT
>.|TRBV4-1|TRBD1|TRBJ1-1
CASSQATWGTGFVTEAFF
TGCGCCAGCAGCCAAGCTACCTGGGGGACAGGGTTTGTTACTGAAGCTTTCTTT
>.|TRBV7-3|.|TRBJ2-3
CASSSGRGGTDTQYF
TGTGCCAGCAGCTCAGGCAGGGGAGGCACAGATACGCAGTATTTT
>.|TRBV15|.|TRBJ2-5
CATSRDNMRSQETQYF
TGTGCCACCAGCAGAGACAATATGCGATCTCAAGAGACCCAGTACTTC
>.|TRBV7-9|.|TRBJ2-1
CASSLTSTGEQFF
TGTGCCAGCAGCTTAACTAGTACGGGGGAGCAGTTCTTC
>.|TRBV6-4|TRBD2|TRBJ2-3
CASSESGSGADTQYF
TGTGCCAGCAGTGAGAGCGGGAGTGGTGCAGATACGCAGTATTTT
>.|TRBV6-2/TRBV6-3|.|TRBJ1-5
CASSYSSRNQPQHF
TGTGCCAGCAGTTACTCGAGTAGAAATCAGCCCCAGCATTTT
>.|TRBV19|.|TRBJ1-5
CASSLSYNQPQHF
TGTGCCAGTAGTTTGTCCTATAATCAGCCCCAGCATTTT
>few|TRBV5-1|TRBD1|TRBJ1-4
CASSFTGGSTNEKLFF
TGCGCCAGCAGCTTCACAGGGGGCTCAACTAATGAAAAACTGTTTTTT
>once|TRBV10-1|TRBD2|TRBJ2-1
CASSEHGGSRFF
TGCGCCAGCAGTGAGCACGGGGGGAGTCGGTTCTTC